This T cell receptor (beta chain) derives from a study of graft-versus-host responses after intestinal transplantation. Study-wide points: Where graft-donor T cell macrochimerism was present, patients had high graft-versus-host to host-versus-graft clonal ratios in allografts. GvH clones surfaced in recipient marrow, some emerging earlier in ileum or blood.

In regard to this clone: Its antigen is unknown.

The data were produced by immunoSEQ multiplex PCR, yet TCRdb's version contains in-frame clones alone and is incomplete. The repertoire holds around 30,000 clones, with around four fifths as singletons. Germline CDR1 WNHNN, CDR2 SYGVQD (reference sequence). The CDR3 contains 13 residues. The V end was cut by 1 base, the J end by 7 bases, with 8 bases between. The sequencing used PBMCs, collected 28 days after intestinal transplant. V usage is TRBV10-1 and J usage is TRBJ2-1; possibly TRBD1 for D (6 bases). This clonotype originated in a human patient who received an intestinal transplant, so some T cells may come from the graft donor. The CDR3 nucleotides read TGCGCCAGCAGTGAGTACGGACAGAATGAGCAGTTCTTC. Protein product: CASSEYGQNEQFF.